The present TCR beta chain was sequenced within a study of stem cell transplantation in POMP-related autoinflammatory disease. The study's findings and limits: Patients with PRAID showed a restricted number of unique TRB V-J gene pairings.

V was trimmed by 3 bases and J by 0 bases, leaving 9 bases between them. Looked up from germline, CDR1 is KGHDR and CDR2 is SFDVKD. The CDR3 totals 15 residues. This clone was counted only a few times. The antigen is unknown. PRAID combined immunodeficiency and autoinflammation. Data came from immunoSEQ multiplex PCR; TCRdb stores just in-frame clones and leaves some out. The sample includes roughly 70,000 clones, roughly 93% seen only once; the top ten take roughly 0.7%. The origin of this receptor is a human patient with POMP-related autoinflammation and immune dysregulation (PRAID). Some of these T cells may belong to the graft donor. The rearrangement uses TRBV24-1 and TRBJ2-3; the D is unclear. This material consisted of CD4+ T cells from PBMCs, taken after stem cell transplantation. The CDR3 DNA reads TGTGCCACCAGTGATCGGACGGTGAGCACAGATACGCAGTATTTT. Its protein product is CATSDRTVSTDTQYF.